Only one count was recorded for the clone carrying this TCR beta chain. The CDR3 has 14 residues. Germline V gives CDR1 ENHRY, CDR2 SYGVKD. Between the trimmed V and J ends, which lost 2 bases and 8 bases, there was a span of 10 bases. This record comes from a study of blood T cell repertoires in COVID-19. As for the study in general: COVID-19 samples collected from the United States, Italy and Spain covered acute and convalescent phases. T cells, B-cell-depleted T cells, or PBMCs provided the cDNA or gDNA that served as material.

The authors' processing: Using reference gene primer amplification, nucleated cell counts were estimated. TCRdb's copy holds only in-frame clones and misses some; the assay was immunoSEQ multiplex PCR. V, J and clone size are those of that table, while D and trimming were read from the DNA. The sample has under 95,000 clones; roughly 88% are singletons. This sequence joins TRBV10-3 and TRBJ1-6, with a tentative D call TRBD1 (6 bases). The specimen sequenced was peripheral blood. The clonotype comes from a human donor in a cohort sampled during active COVID-19. The CDR3 DNA follows: TGTGCCATCAGTGAGGGGGGCAGTGATTCACCCCTCCACTTT. Protein: CAISEGGSDSPLHF.